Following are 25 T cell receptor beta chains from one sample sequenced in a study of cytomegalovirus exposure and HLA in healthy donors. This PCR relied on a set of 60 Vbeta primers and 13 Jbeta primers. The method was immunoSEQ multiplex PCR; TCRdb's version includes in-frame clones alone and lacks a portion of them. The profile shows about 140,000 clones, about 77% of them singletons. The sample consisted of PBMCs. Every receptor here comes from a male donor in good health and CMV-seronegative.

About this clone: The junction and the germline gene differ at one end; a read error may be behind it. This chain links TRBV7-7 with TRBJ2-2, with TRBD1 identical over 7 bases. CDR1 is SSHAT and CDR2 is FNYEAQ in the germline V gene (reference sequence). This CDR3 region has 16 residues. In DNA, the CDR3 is TGTGCTAGCAGCCGACAAAACAGGGGTGTCACCGGGGAGCTGTTTTTT. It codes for CASSRQNRGVTGELFF.

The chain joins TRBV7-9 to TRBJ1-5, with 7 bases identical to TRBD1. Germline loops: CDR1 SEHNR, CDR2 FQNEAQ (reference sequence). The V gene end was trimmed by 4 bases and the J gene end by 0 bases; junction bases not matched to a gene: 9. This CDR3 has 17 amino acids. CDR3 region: CASSSGTEVYSNQPQHF. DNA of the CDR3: TGTGCCAGCAGCTCCGGGACAGAAGTTTATAGCAATCAGCCCCAGCATTTT.

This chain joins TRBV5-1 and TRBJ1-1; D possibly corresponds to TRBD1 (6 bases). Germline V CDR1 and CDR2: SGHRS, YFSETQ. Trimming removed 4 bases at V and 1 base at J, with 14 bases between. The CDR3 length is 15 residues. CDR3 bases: TGCGCCAGCAGCCCCGGGGGGGCAGGGAACACTGAAGCTTTCTTT. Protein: CASSPGGAGNTEAFF. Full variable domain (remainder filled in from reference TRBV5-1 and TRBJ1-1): KAGVTQTPRYLIKTRGQQVTLSCSPISGHRSVSWYQQTPGQGLQFLFEYFSETQRNKGNFPGRFSGRQFSNSRSEMNVSTLELGDSALYLCASSPGGAGNTEAFFGQGTRLTVV.

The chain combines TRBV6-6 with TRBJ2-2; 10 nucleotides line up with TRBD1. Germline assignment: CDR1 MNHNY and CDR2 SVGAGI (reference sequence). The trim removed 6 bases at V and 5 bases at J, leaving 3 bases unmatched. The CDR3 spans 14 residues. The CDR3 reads CASRRQGATGELFF. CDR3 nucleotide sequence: TGTGCCAGCAGGCGACAGGGGGCGACCGGGGAGCTGTTTTTT.

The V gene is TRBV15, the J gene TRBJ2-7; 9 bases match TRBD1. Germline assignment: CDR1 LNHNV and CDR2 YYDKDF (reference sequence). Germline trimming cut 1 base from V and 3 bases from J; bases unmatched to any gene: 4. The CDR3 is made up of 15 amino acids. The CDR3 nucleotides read TGTGCCACCAGCAGAGGACAGGGGGGGGACTACGAGCAGTACTTC. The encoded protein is CATSRGQGGDYEQYF.

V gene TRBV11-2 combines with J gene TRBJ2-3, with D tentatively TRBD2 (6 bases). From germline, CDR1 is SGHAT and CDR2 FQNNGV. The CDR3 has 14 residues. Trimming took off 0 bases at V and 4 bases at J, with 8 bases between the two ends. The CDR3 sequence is CASSLDGSPDTQYF. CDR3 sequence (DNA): TGTGCCAGCAGCTTAGACGGGAGCCCAGATACGCAGTATTTT.

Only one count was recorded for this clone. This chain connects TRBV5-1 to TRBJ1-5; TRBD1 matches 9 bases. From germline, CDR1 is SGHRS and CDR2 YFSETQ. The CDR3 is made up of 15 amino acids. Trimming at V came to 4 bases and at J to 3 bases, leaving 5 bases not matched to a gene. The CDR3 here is CASSLTGGSNQPQHF. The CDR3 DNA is TGCGCCAGCAGCCTAACAGGGGGCTCCAATCAGCCCCAGCATTTT.

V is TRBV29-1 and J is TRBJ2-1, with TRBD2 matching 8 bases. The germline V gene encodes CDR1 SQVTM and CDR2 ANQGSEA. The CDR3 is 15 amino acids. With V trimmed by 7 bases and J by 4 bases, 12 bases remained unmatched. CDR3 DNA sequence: TGCAGCGGGGGGAAAGCGGGAGCGGGTTACAATGAGCAGTTCTTC. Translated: CSGGKAGAGYNEQFF.

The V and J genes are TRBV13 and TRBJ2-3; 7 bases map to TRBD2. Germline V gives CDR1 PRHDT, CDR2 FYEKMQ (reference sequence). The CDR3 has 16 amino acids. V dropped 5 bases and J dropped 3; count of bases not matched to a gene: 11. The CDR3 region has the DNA TGTGCCAGCAGCGTAGATGCGGGGGAATGGACAGATACGCAGTATTTT. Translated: CASSVDAGEWTDTQYF.

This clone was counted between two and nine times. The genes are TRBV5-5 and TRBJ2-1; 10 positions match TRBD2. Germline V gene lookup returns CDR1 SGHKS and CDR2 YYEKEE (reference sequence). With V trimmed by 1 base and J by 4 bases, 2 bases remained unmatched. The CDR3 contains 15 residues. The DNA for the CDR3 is TGTGCCAGCAGCTTGATTAGCGGGGGGTACAATGAGCAGTTCTTC. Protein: CASSLISGGYNEQFF.

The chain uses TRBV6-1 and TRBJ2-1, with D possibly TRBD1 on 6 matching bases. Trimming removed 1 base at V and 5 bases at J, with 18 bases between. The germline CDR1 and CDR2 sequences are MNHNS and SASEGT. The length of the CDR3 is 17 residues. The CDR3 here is CASSEGLGTWANNEQFF. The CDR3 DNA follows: TGTGCCAGCAGTGAAGGTCTCGGGACATGGGCTAACAATGAGCAGTTCTTC.

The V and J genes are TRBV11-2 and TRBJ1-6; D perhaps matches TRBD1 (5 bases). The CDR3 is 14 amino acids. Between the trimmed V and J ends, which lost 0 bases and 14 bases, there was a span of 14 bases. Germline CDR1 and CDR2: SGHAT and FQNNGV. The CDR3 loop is CASSLEGSIRALHF. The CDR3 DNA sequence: TGTGCCAGCAGCTTAGAAGGGTCGATCAGGGCCCTCCACTTT.

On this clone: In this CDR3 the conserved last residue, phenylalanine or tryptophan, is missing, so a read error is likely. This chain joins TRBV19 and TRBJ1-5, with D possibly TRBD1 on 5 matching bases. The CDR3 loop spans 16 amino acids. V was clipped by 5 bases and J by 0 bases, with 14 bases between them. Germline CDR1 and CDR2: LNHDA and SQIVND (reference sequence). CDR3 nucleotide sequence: TGTGCCAGTAGTGGGGGGGGTTCCTATAGCAATCAGCCCCAGCATCTT. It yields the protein CASSGGGSYSNQPQHL.

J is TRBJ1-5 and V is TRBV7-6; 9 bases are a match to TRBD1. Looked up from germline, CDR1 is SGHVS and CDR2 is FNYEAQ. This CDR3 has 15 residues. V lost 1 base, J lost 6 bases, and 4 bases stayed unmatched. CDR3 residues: CASSLGTGAGQPQHF. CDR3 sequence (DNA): TGTGCCAGCAGCTTAGGGACAGGGGCTGGTCAGCCCCAGCATTTT.

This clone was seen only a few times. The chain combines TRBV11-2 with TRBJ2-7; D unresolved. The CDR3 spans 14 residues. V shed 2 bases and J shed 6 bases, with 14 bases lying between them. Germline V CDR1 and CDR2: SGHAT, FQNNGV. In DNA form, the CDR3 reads TGTGCCAGCAGCTTAAACCGGGTAAACGGCGAGCAGTACTTC. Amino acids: CASSLNRVNGEQYF.

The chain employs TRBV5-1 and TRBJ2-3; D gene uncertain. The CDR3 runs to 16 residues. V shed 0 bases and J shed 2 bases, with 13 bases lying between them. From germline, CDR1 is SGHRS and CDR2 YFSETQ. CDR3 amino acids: CASSLDRPTATDTQYF. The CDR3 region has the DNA TGCGCCAGCAGCTTGGATCGGCCAACAGCCACAGATACGCAGTATTTT.

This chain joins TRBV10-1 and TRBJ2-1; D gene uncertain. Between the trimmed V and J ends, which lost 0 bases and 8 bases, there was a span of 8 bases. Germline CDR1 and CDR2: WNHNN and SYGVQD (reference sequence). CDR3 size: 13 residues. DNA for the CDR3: TGCGCCAGCAGTGAGTCGAGCCGGTATGAGCAGTTCTTC. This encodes CASSESSRYEQFF.

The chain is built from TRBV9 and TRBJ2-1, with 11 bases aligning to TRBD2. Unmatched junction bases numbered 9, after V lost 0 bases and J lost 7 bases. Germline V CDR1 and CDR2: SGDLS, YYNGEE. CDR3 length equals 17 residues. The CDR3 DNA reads TGTGCCAGCAGCGTAGAGGTAGCGGGAGGGCCAAGGAATGAGCAGTTCTTC. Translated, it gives CASSVEVAGGPRNEQFF. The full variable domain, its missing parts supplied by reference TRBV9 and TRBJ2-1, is DSGVTQTPKHLITATGQRVTLRCSPRSGDLSVYWYQQSLDQGLQFLIQYYNGEERAKGNILERFSAQQFPDLHSELNLSSLELGDSALYFCASSVEVAGGPRNEQFFGPGTRLTVL.

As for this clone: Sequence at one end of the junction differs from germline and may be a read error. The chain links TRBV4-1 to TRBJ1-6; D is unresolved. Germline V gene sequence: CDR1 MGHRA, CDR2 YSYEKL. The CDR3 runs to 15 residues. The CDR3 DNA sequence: TGCGCCAGCAGACAAGAGCCCGTGCGAAATTCACCCCTCCACTTT. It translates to CASRQEPVRNSPLHF.

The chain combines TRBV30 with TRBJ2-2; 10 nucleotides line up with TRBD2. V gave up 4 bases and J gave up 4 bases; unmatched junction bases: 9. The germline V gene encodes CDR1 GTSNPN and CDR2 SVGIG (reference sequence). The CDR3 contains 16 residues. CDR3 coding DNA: TGTGCCTGGATCTTTTCCGGGACTAGCGCCACCGGGGAGCTGTTTTTT. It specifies CAWIFSGTSATGELFF.

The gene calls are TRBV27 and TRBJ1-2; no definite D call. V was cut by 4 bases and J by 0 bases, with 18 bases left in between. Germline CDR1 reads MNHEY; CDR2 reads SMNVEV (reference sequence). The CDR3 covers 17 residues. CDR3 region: CASSSLSRGNTNYGYTF. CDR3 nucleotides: TGTGCCAGCAGTTCCCTTTCTCGGGGAAACACTAACTATGGCTACACCTTC.

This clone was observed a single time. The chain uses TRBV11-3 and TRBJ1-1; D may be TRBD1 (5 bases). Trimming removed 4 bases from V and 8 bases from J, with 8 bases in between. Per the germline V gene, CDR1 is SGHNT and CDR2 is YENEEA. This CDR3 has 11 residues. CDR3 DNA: TGTGCCAGCAGCTCCCGGGGGGAAGCTTTCTTT. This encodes CASSSRGEAFF.

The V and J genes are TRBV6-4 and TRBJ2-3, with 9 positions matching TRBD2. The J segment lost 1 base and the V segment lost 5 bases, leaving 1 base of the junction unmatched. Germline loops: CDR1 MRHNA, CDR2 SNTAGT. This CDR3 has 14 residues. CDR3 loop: CASSKRGGTDTQYF. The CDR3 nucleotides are TGTGCCAGCAGTAAGCGGGGGGGCACAGATACGCAGTATTTT.

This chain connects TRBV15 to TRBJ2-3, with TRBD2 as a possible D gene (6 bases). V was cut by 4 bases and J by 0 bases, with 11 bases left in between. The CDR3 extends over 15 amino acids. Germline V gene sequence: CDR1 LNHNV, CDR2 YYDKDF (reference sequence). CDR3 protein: CATSTPGTSTDTQYF. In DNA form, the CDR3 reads TGTGCCACCAGCACCCCCGGGACTAGCACAGATACGCAGTATTTT.

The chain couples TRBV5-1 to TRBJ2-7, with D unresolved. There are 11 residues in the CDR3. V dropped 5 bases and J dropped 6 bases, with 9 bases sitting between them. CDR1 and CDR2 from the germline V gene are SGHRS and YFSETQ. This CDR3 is CASRFGPEQYF. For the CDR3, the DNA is TGCGCCAGCAGATTCGGTCCCGAGCAGTACTTC.